One sample yielded the 23 T cell receptor beta chains listed below, sequenced in a study of CD8 T cells in ankylosing spondylitis (TCRdb year 2017). The library was built by means of 5' RACE. TCRdb records Illumina HiSeq 2500 as the sequencer. Using fastp trimming at Q25 and MiXCR clonotype assembly, TCRdb reanalyzed the public sequencing data and kept in-frame beta chains. Rows are combined by CDR3 protein, so each entry shows the most common genes and DNA. This sample gives 85,000 to 100,000 distinct CDR3 sequences in total; roughly 8.3% of them show up just once. The ten largest clones represent about a tenth of the sample. Sample: blood, either unsorted or a sorted T cell fraction (not recorded which). Every receptor here comes from a male donor with ankylosing spondylitis or in good health (not recorded which).

This clonotype showed up many times. The chain couples TRBV5-1 to TRBJ2-7, with 8 bases identical to TRBD1. Losses at the gene ends were 6 bases for V and 3 bases for J; bases not matched to a gene: 11. Germline V gene lookup returns CDR1 SGHRS and CDR2 YFSETQ. This CDR3 is built from 15 residues. CDR3 DNA: TGCGCCAGCAACCTGCAGGGGGCGGATTTCTACGAGCAGTACTTC. The encoded protein is CASNLQGADFYEQYF.

There are many counts of this clonotype. The chain combines TRBV2 with TRBJ2-7; either TRBD1 or TRBD2 may supply D (5 bases each). This CDR3 contains 16 residues. CDR1 is SNHLY and CDR2 is FYNNEI in the germline V gene. V lost 4 bases, J lost 1 base, and 17 bases lay in between. The DNA of the CDR3 is TGTGCCAGCAGTGGGGGCCCCGGGACCGCGTCCTACGAGCAGTACTTC. It yields the protein CASSGGPGTASYEQYF.

The V call is TRBV12-3 or TRBV12-4, the J call TRBJ2-7; TRBD2 matches at 16 bases. Trimming removed 8 bases from V and 0 bases from J; junction bases left unmatched: 10. This CDR3 spans 18 amino acids. The CDR3 DNA reads TGTGCCAGCGGCATACTGGGACTAGCGGGGGGGCACTCCTACGAGCAGTACTTC. Protein: CASGILGLAGGHSYEQYF.

This clonotype was counted ten times or more. The V call is TRBV19, the J call TRBJ2-7; D gene ambiguous. CDR1 and CDR2 from the germline V gene are LNHDA and SQIVND (reference sequence). Between the trimmed V and J ends, which lost 3 bases and 2 bases, there was a span of 8 bases. The CDR3 length is 13 residues. The CDR3 protein is CASSMDRAYEQYF. The CDR3 nucleotides are TGTGCCAGTAGTATGGACCGCGCCTACGAGCAGTACTTC.

On this clonotype: This may stem from a read error, because a much larger clone lies one nucleotide away. The chain employs TRBV6-6 and TRBJ1-2; the D gene is possibly TRBD1 (5 bases). Trimming took 4 bases from V and 12 from J, leaving 21 bases between them. The V gene's germline CDR1 is MNHNY and CDR2 SVGAGI (reference sequence). There are 14 residues in the CDR3. The CDR3 DNA reads as TGTGCCAGCAGTTCTCCCGGGACCCAAGGGATCCACACCTTC. It translates to CASSSPGTQGIHTF.

This clonotype occurred many times. V is TRBV20-1 and J is TRBJ1-5; TRBD1 might be the D (5 bases). The CDR3 loop spans 13 amino acids. Germline lookup yields CDR1 DFQATT and CDR2 SNEGSKA (reference sequence). The V end lost 4 bases, the J end lost 7 bases, and 14 bases lay between the germline ends. CDR3 sequence: CSAIGERRQPQHF. CDR3 sequence (DNA): TGCAGTGCTATAGGGGAGAGGCGACAGCCCCAGCATTTT.

In its sample, this clonotype was seen many times. The chain recombines TRBV20-1 with TRBJ2-7, with D possibly matching TRBD2 (6 bases). V lost 5 bases, J lost 2 bases, and 10 bases lay in between. Germline V gene data show CDR1 as DFQATT and CDR2 as SNEGSKA (reference sequence). CDR3 size: 12 residues. CDR3 DNA sequence: TGCAGTGCTGTTGGGAGGACCTACGAGCAGTACTTC. It encodes CSAVGRTYEQYF.

This clonotype was counted ten times or more. CDR3 protein: CSASARVDYGYTF. DNA of the CDR3: TGCAGTGCTAGTGCCAGGGTCGACTATGGCTACACCTTC. This rearrangement joins TRBV20-1 to TRBJ1-2, with D tentatively TRBD1 (5 bases). The CDR3 spans 13 residues. CDR1 is DFQATT and CDR2 is SNEGSKA in the germline V gene (reference sequence). V was trimmed by 3 bases and J by 3 bases, leaving 11 bases between them.

This clonotype has a count of ten or more. The chain links TRBV7-9 to TRBJ1-2; unclear D gene. V lost 4 bases to trimming and J lost 5 bases, with 14 bases between them. CDR1 is SEHNR, CDR2 FQNEAQ, per germline (reference sequence). The CDR3 has 14 residues. In nucleotides, the CDR3 is TGTGCCAGCAGCTACCGGGAGGGCCGGTATGGCTACACCTTC. It is translated as CASSYREGRYGYTF.

This clonotype appeared many times. This chain connects TRBV11-3 to TRBJ2-2; the D gene is possibly TRBD2 (5 bases). CDR1 and CDR2 from the germline V gene are SGHNT and YENEEA. The ends were cut back, 3 bases at V and 0 bases at J, with 8 bases in the middle. The CDR3 contains 15 residues. The CDR3 region is CASSFGGTNTGELFF. The CDR3, as DNA: TGTGCCAGCAGCTTTGGAGGAACGAACACCGGGGAGCTGTTTTTT.

Ten or more counts support this clonotype. This chain joins TRBV3-1 and TRBJ2-2; 7 bases agree with TRBD1. The CDR3 length is 14 residues. Germline values: CDR1 LGHDT, CDR2 YNNKEL (reference sequence). V trimming: 4 bases; J trimming: 4 bases; junction bases outside the gene matches: 3. CDR3: CASSRDRPTGELFF. The CDR3, as DNA: TGTGCCAGCAGCCGGGACAGACCCACCGGGGAGCTGTTTTTT.

This clonotype was detected a few times. J is TRBJ2-3 and V is TRBV20-1; no firm D call. Trimming left V 6 bases short and J 0 bases short, with 19 bases between. CDR3 length: 16 residues. CDR1 and CDR2 (germline): DFQATT, SNEGSKA (reference sequence). Written as DNA, the CDR3 is TGCAGTGCCCAAGGGAAACCGATGGGTAGCACAGATACGCAGTATTTT. This translates into CSAQGKPMGSTDTQYF.

This clonotype occurred many times. This chain joins TRBV29-1 and TRBJ2-3; the D gene could be TRBD1 or TRBD2 (5 bases each). The V gene lost 7 bases and the J gene lost 6 bases, with 14 bases spanning the gap. CDR1 is SQVTM and CDR2 is ANQGSEA in the germline V gene. This CDR3 contains 12 residues. The CDR3 sequence is CSDGTAADTQYF. In nucleotides, the CDR3 is TGCAGCGACGGGACGGCGGCGGATACGCAGTATTTT.

The table lists this clonotype with many counts. The CDR3 coding sequence is TGTGCCAGCAGCAACAAGGGACAGGGAGGTGGCTACACCTTC. This encodes CASSNKGQGGGYTF. The rearrangement joins TRBV7-2 to TRBJ1-2, with TRBD1 matching over 9 bases. The germline V gene has CDR1 SGHTA and CDR2 FQGNSA. V shed 5 bases and J 7 bases; nucleotides not matched to a gene: 8. The length of the CDR3 is 14 residues.

The J gene is TRBJ2-1, the V gene TRBV7-8; 10 bases fit TRBD2. CDR3 length equals 19 residues. Germline lookup yields CDR1 SGHVS and CDR2 FQNEAQ. V dropped 5 bases and J dropped 4; count of bases not matched to a gene: 17. CDR3 sequence: CASSLPRGRAGGFYNEQFF. For the CDR3, the DNA is TGTGCCAGCAGCCTCCCTAGGGGACGAGCGGGAGGGTTTTACAATGAGCAGTTCTTC.

This clonotype appeared many times. The gene calls are TRBV20-1 and TRBJ2-3; 10 positions match TRBD2. With 8 bases clipped from V and 1 base from J, the junction kept 6 bases outside the gene matches. CDR3 length: 14 residues. Germline V lookup: CDR1 DFQATT, CDR2 SNEGSKA (reference sequence). The CDR3 loop is CSKKLAGRTDTQYF. CDR3 coding DNA: TGCAGTAAGAAACTAGCGGGGCGCACAGATACGCAGTATTTT.

This clonotype was seen many times. J is TRBJ2-2 and V is TRBV4-3; tentatively, D is TRBD2 (6 bases). CDR1 LGHNA and CDR2 YSLEER come from the germline V gene. V shed 4 bases and J shed 1 base, with 7 bases lying between them. This CDR3 has 14 residues. As DNA, the CDR3 is TGCGCCAGCAGCCCGGGACTGAACACCGGGGAGCTGTTTTTT. This encodes CASSPGLNTGELFF.

The sample holds many counts of this clonotype. The genes are TRBV7-2 and TRBJ2-7, with D perhaps TRBD1 (5 bases). The CDR3 runs 15 residues. Germline assignment: CDR1 SGHTA and CDR2 FQGNSA. The V gene lost 5 bases and the J gene lost 3 bases, with 17 bases spanning the gap. CDR3 residues: CASSPYPDRVYEQYF. The CDR3 DNA follows: TGTGCCAGCAGCCCGTACCCTGACAGAGTCTACGAGCAGTACTTC.

This clonotype was counted many times. The J gene is TRBJ2-1, the V gene TRBV29-1, with D uncertain. The CDR3 is 12 residues long. Trimming took 5 bases from V and 5 from J, leaving 10 bases between them. Germline loops: CDR1 SQVTM, CDR2 ANQGSEA. CDR3 DNA sequence: TGCAGCGTTAGGCTGGAGAACAATGAGCAGTTCTTC. The encoded protein is CSVRLENNEQFF.

Concerning this clonotype itself: A much larger clone differs from this one at a single base, so this may be a read error. The conserved closing phenylalanine or tryptophan is absent in this CDR3, likely reflecting a read error. The chain uses TRBV5-1 and TRBJ2-3; 9 nucleotides agree with TRBD2. J lost 0 bases, V lost 1 base, and 0 bases had no gene match. Germline V gives CDR1 SGHRS, CDR2 YFSETQ. CDR3 size: 15 residues. The CDR3 protein is CASSLTSGSTDTQYL. The CDR3 DNA reads TGCGCCAGCAGCTTGACTAGCGGGAGCACAGATACGCAGTATCTT.

This clonotype was counted at least ten times. The CDR3 is CASSTGGGEKLFF. The DNA for the CDR3 is TGTGCCAGCAGCACGGGGGGTGGTGAAAAACTGTTTTTT. The J gene is TRBJ1-4, the V gene TRBV5-6; possible D gene TRBD1, 5 bases. The V end lost 4 bases, the J end lost 7 bases, and 11 bases lay between the germline ends. CDR1 SGHDT and CDR2 YYEEEE come from the germline V gene. The CDR3 is made up of 13 amino acids. Based on the CDR3 plus reference TRBV5-6 and TRBJ1-4, the full variable domain is DAGVTQSPTHLIKTRGQQVTLRCSPKSGHDTVSWYQQALGQGPQFIFQYYEEEERQRGNFPDRFSGHQFPNYSSELNVNALLLGDSALYLCASSTGGGEKLFFGSGTQLSVL.

The table lists this clonotype with a few counts. It may be a read error: a sequence one base away is much more abundant. This rearrangement joins TRBV7-8 to TRBJ1-1; D call uncertain. This CDR3 is built from 14 residues. Per the germline V gene, CDR1 is SGHVS and CDR2 is FQNEAQ. CDR3 sequence (DNA): TGTGCCAGCAGCCTGTTGGGCAGTAACACTAAAGCTTTCTTT. Translating gives CASSLLGSNTKAFF. Together with reference TRBV7-8 and TRBJ1-1, the CDR3 gives the full variable domain: GAGVSQSPRYKVAKRGQDVALRCDPISGHVSLFWYQQALGQGPEFLTYFQNEAQLDKSGLPSDRFFAERPEGSVSTLKIQRTQQEDSAVYLCASSLLGSNTKAFFGQGTRLTVV.

This clonotype was detected many times. CDR3 sequence (DNA): TGTGCCAGCAGCTTAGTTGGGTTGCAGACCGGGGAGCTGTTTTTT. Amino acid sequence: CASSLVGLQTGELFF. The chain has TRBV7-3 and TRBJ2-2; no clear D gene. The germline V gene has CDR1 SGHTA and CDR2 FQGTGA. Deletions cut 2 bases from V and 5 bases from J, with 12 bases between. This CDR3 has 15 amino acids.